The 21 T cell receptor beta chains below all came from one sample that was sequenced in a study of monozygotic twins with inflammatory bowel disease. TCRdb reanalyzed the 5' RACE reads, giving one entry per CDR3 protein sequence and no DNA. The table lists some 89,000 distinct CDR3 sequences. The sample was blood. These receptors all come from a human donor with ulcerative colitis or Crohn's disease, or a healthy co-twin of an affected twin (not recorded which).

The chain employs TRBV5-1 and TRBJ2-3; TCRdb selects TRBD1, and the lack of DNA leaves this call unchecked. This CDR3 is 15 amino acids long. Germline V gene sequence: CDR1 SGHRS, CDR2 YFSETQ. This CDR3 reads CASSFSGQGADTQYF.

V gene TRBV6-6 combines with J gene TRBJ2-3; TCRdb names TRBD1, which stays unverified in the absence of DNA. CDR1 and CDR2 from the germline V gene are MNHNY and SVGAGI (reference sequence). This CDR3 has 14 amino acids. The CDR3 loop is CASSTGTGTDTQYF.

This rearrangement joins TRBV10-2 to TRBJ2-7. This CDR3 region has 14 residues. CDR1 is WSHSY and CDR2 is SAAADI in the germline V gene. Here the CDR3 reads CASSDLGVTYEQYF.

This chain links TRBV7-7 with TRBJ2-5; TCRdb indicates TRBD2, and absent DNA this call remains unverified. The germline V gene has CDR1 SSHAT and CDR2 FNYEAQ (reference sequence). CDR3 length: 13 residues. This chain's CDR3 is CASSRGGGETQNF.

This chain joins TRBV2 and TRBJ2-7. Germline V lookup: CDR1 SNHLY, CDR2 FYNNEI. The CDR3 loop spans 13 amino acids. The CDR3 sequence: CASSASGSYEQYF.

This chain joins TRBV7-2 and TRBJ1-1; TCRdb lists TRBD1, though no DNA is available to test this call. The CDR3 consists of 14 residues. Germline V lookup: CDR1 SGHTA, CDR2 FQGNSA. Here the CDR3 reads CASSLGTANTEAFF.

The chain uses TRBV5-5 and TRBJ2-3. CDR1 is SGHKS, CDR2 YYEKEE, per germline (reference sequence). The CDR3 has 15 amino acids. The chain's CDR3 is CASSLRAGQSDTQYF.

The chain combines TRBV20-1 with TRBJ1-2; the D call of TRBD1 rests on TCRdb alone, since no DNA is present to check it. The germline gives CDR1 DFQATT, CDR2 SNEGSKA (reference sequence). The CDR3 is 13 residues long. Here the CDR3 reads CSAPLDRGYGYTF.

V gene TRBV5-1 combines with J gene TRBJ2-1; TCRdb's D gene call, TRBD2, goes unchecked for lack of DNA. The CDR3 loop spans 15 amino acids. Per the germline V gene, CDR1 is SGHRS and CDR2 is YFSETQ. Here the CDR3 reads CASSLGTSNYNEQFF.

The chain couples TRBV11-2 to TRBJ1-6; there is no DNA to check the TCRdb D call of TRBD1. The length of the CDR3 is 15 residues. CDR1 is SGHAT, CDR2 FQNNGV, per germline. Here the CDR3 reads CASSLEGQGISPLHF.

The rearrangement joins TRBV29-1 to TRBJ2-3; the TCRdb D gene call, TRBD2, has no DNA to confirm it. Germline lookup yields CDR1 SQVTM and CDR2 ANQGSEA. This CDR3 spans 15 amino acids. CDR3 residues: CSGSGGPLYRDTQYF.

This clonotype is called large based on its frequency. V gene TRBV20-1 combines with J gene TRBJ2-3; the TRBD2 assignment by TCRdb is unverifiable without DNA. CDR1 DFQATT and CDR2 SNEGSKA come from the germline V gene (reference sequence). This CDR3 region has 19 residues. The CDR3 sequence is CSASGLAGGPHFHTDTQYF.

V and J are TRBV5-8 and TRBJ2-5; there is no DNA to check the TCRdb D call of TRBD1. Germline lookup yields CDR1 SGHTS and CDR2 YDEGEE. The CDR3 is made up of 13 amino acids. CDR3 region: CASSARGQETQYF.

The chain couples TRBV5-5 to TRBJ2-4; TCRdb designates TRBD2, a call that cannot be tested without DNA. Germline CDR1 is SGHKS and CDR2 is YYEKEE (reference sequence). The CDR3 runs to 15 residues. CDR3 residues: CASSSQLGIKNIQYF. The entire variable domain, with the rest obtained from reference TRBV5-5 and TRBJ2-4, is as follows: DAGVTQSPTHLIKTRGQQVTLRCSPISGHKSVSWYQQVLGQGPQFIFQYYEKEERGRGNFPDRFSARQFPNYSSELNVNALLLGDSALYLCASSSQLGIKNIQYFGAGTRLSVL.

This chain connects TRBV7-2 to TRBJ1-3; the TCRdb call, TRBD1, lacks DNA for checking. The germline CDR1 and CDR2 sequences are SGHTA and FQGNSA. The CDR3 sequence is 15 residues long. CDR3 amino acids: CASSLGRNSGNTIYF.

The chain combines TRBV5-1 with TRBJ1-3. This CDR3 comprises 13 residues. Germline loops: CDR1 SGHRS, CDR2 YFSETQ. The chain's CDR3 is CASSEGYGNTIYF.

This chain links TRBV7-2 with TRBJ2-3; TCRdb reports TRBD2, a call that lacks DNA to check it against. The germline gives CDR1 SGHTA, CDR2 FQGNSA. The CDR3 runs 15 residues. The CDR3 loop reads CASSFIAGWTDTQYF. Drawing the rest from reference TRBV7-2 and TRBJ2-3, the complete variable domain is GAGVSQSPSNKVTEKGKDVELRCDPISGHTALYWYRQSLGQGLEFLIYFQGNSAPDKSGLPSDRFSAERTGGSVSTLTIQRTQQEDSAVYLCASSFIAGWTDTQYFGPGTRLTVL.

This rearrangement joins TRBV20-1 to TRBJ1-2; no DNA is available, so the TRBD1 call from TCRdb remains unchecked. Per germline, CDR1 DFQATT and CDR2 SNEGSKA (reference sequence). The CDR3 spans 13 residues. The CDR3: CSATPQGAYGYTF.

The chain couples TRBV6-1 to TRBJ1-2; the TRBD1 assignment by TCRdb is unverifiable without DNA. CDR1 and CDR2 (germline): MNHNS, SASEGT. This CDR3 has 13 residues. Here the CDR3 reads CASSGQGGSGYTF.

The chain links TRBV5-1 to TRBJ2-3; TCRdb's assignment of TRBD2 cannot be checked, as there is no DNA. Looked up from germline, CDR1 is SGHRS and CDR2 is YFSETQ. The CDR3 extends over 18 amino acids. CDR3 sequence: CASRKALETSGGTDTQYF.

This chain uses TRBV7-2 with TRBJ1-6; TCRdb's D call of TRBD1 is untestable without DNA. Germline values: CDR1 SGHTA, CDR2 FQGNSA. The CDR3 has 15 amino acids. This CDR3 reads CASSPRTGSDSPLHF.